This TCR beta chain derives from a study of T cell responses to AZD1222 COVID-19 vaccine (dated by TCRdb to about 2021). About the study as a whole: AZD1222 recipients whose second dose came at about 4 weeks and those whose second dose came at about 12 weeks were combined into one group, since spike-specific TCR depth and breadth did not differ between the two schedules. TCR sequencing was performed for some 250 trial participants, of whom 200 to 210 were given two doses of AZD1222 and around 25 were given two doses of MenACWY control vaccine. Trial participants were enrolled by age into subgroups of 18-55, 56-69 and 70-plus years, and roughly 160, 29 and 62 TCR-sequenced participants, respectively, were included in these subgroups.

The CDR3 regions of human TCRbeta chains were analyzed by immunosequencing. Regarding the original processing steps: TCRs in the repertoires were compared against a reference library of SARS-CoV-2-specific TCRs that had been generated with the MIRA antigen-specificity platform. Breadth meant the fraction of unique TCRs that were SARS-CoV-2-associated, whereas depth meant the fraction of total T cells that were SARS-CoV-2-associated. Using the MIRA data, each spike-specific TCR was mapped to the spike region that the TCR reacts to and placed in a CD4 or CD8 class. Log10-transformed breadth and depth values were compared by one-way ANOVA with Sidak's multiple comparisons tests. Sourced from immuneACCESS, this table was stored by TCRdb with only in-frame sequences that have V and J called. A share of the clones is absent; for the studies checked, an unresolved V gene accounts for under half, and the remainder has no known explanation. D and trimming come from the DNA, and the V and J calls and clone size come from that table. A total of 90,000 to 120,000 clones appear in this sample, 87% of them only once. The ten largest clonotypes hold approximately 4.3% of the sample.

The time point label here, explained by the study, means: baseline before first vaccination. Vaccinee samples were obtained from the UK trials COV001 and COV002, which included a single-blind randomized controlled phase 2/3 trial of AZD1222 (ChAdOx1 nCoV-19) in healthy adults. For TCRbeta chain sequencing, PBMC samples from trial participants were taken at day 0 and at day 28 after the second dose. Via the germline V gene, CDR1 is MDHEN and CDR2 SYDVKM. V was cut back by 3 bases and J by 4 bases, leaving a gap of 21 bases between them. From cysteine to phenylalanine, the CDR3 is 17 amino acids long. Only the CDR3 part of the read is kept: 51 bases, read in frame from the first base. As concerns this clone: The antigen it binds to is not known. No much larger clone is present one base from it, and per-base qualities are unavailable.

Broad study findings and their caveats: Nearly half of unique spike-specific TCRs reportedly recognized epitopes outside regions mutated in the B.1.351 and B.1.1.7 variants. Because no samples from the day 14 peak response were available, repertoires could be characterized only after the peak T cell response. The whole spike protein was spanned by vaccine-associated CD4 TCRs, and dominant responses were seen in regions 160-218 and 743-854. Spike-specific TCR breadth and depth rose significantly after two AZD1222 doses compared with day 0 and with MenACWY recipients. In the small 56-69-year group, the increase in depth fell short of significance, most likely because of low power. Participants were mostly white British and included more females than males, and it was suggested by the authors that clonal diversity may have been underestimated. Conclusions about previously exposed vaccinees were limited because only a handful of AZD1222 recipients were SARS-CoV-2 seropositive at baseline.

This clonotype was sampled from an adult in good health. The material was peripheral blood, obtained on day 0 of AZD1222 vaccination. The rearranged chain carries TRBV28 and TRBJ1-2; matching of 5 bases hints at TRBD1 as the D gene. The CDR3 loop reads CASSLPPQNRFVYGYTF. The DNA is TGTGCCAGCAGTTTGCCCCCGCAGAACAGGTTCGTCTATGGCTACACCTTC.